The 22 T cell receptor beta chains below were found in one sample sequenced in a study of CD8+CD57+ T cells in acquired aplastic anemia. According to the study, genomic DNA was the template for TCR beta VDJ and CDR3 profiling. TCRdb re-called the reads through MiXCR, storing one row per CDR3 protein. The sample has some 290,000 distinct CDR3 sequences, roughly half seen once. What was sequenced was sorted CD4+, CD8+, or CD8+CD57+ T cells (not recorded which) from PBMCs. The receptor source for this set is a human donor with severe aplastic anemia or a healthy control (not recorded which).

The V gene is TRBV5-5, the J gene TRBJ2-7; 8 nucleotides agree with TRBD1. CDR1 SGHKS and CDR2 YYEKEE come from the germline V gene (reference sequence). This CDR3 is built from 13 residues. V lost 4 bases, J lost 4 bases, and 4 bases stayed unmatched. The chain's CDR3 is CASSGTGRYEQYF. The CDR3, as DNA: TGTGCCAGCAGCGGGACAGGACGATACGAGCAGTACTTC.

This clonotype came up once. The J gene is TRBJ1-5, the V gene TRBV7-2, with D perhaps TRBD1 (5 bases). CDR1 SGHTA and CDR2 FQGNSA come from the germline V gene. Trimming left V 2 bases short and J 10 bases short, with 18 bases between. The CDR3 totals 15 residues. The CDR3 spells CASSLSRQSLNPQHF. The CDR3 DNA reads as TGTGCCAGCAGCTTAAGTCGACAGTCCCTCAATCCCCAGCATTTT. The variable domain in full, with the rest retrieved from reference TRBV7-2 and TRBJ1-5, is GAGVSQSPSNKVTEKGKDVELRCDPISGHTALYWYRQSLGQGLEFLIYFQGNSAPDKSGLPSDRFSAERTGGSVSTLTIQRTQQEDSAVYLCASSLSRQSLNPQHFGDGTRLSIL.

There are many counts of this clonotype. The chain is built from TRBV28 and TRBJ2-5; D might be TRBD1 (5 bases). V dropped 5 bases and J dropped 5 bases, with 15 bases sitting between them. The CDR3 sequence is 14 residues long. Germline CDR1 reads MDHEN; CDR2 reads SYDVKM. CDR3 bases: TGTGCCAGCAGTCATAGCTGGGGCCGGGAGACCCAGTACTTC. Protein product: CASSHSWGRETQYF.

This clonotype was observed many times. V and J are TRBV10-3 and TRBJ2-5, with a tentative D call TRBD1 (6 bases). Germline values: CDR1 ENHRY, CDR2 SYGVKD. The length of the CDR3 is 13 residues. Trimming took off 3 bases at V and 4 bases at J, with 9 bases between the two ends. The CDR3 region has the DNA TGTGCCATCAGTGAACGCAGGGGAGAGACCCAGTACTTC. Its protein product is CAISERRGETQYF.

The gene calls are TRBV11-2 and TRBJ1-2, with 7 bases lining up with TRBD1. V shed 5 bases, J shed 2 bases, and the junction held 8 bases outside the gene matches. The V gene's germline CDR1 is SGHAT and CDR2 FQNNGV. CDR3 length: 15 residues. CDR3 protein: CASSQQGGGNYGYTF. In DNA, the CDR3 is TGTGCCAGCAGCCAGCAGGGAGGGGGCAACTATGGCTACACCTTC.

This clonotype was detected ten times or more. This chain joins TRBV5-1 and TRBJ2-5; TRBD1 matches 8 bases. CDR3 length equals 15 residues. Germline V gene data show CDR1 as SGHRS and CDR2 as YFSETQ. V was clipped by 2 bases and J by 5 bases; unmatched bases: 8. This CDR3 is CASSFAIQGVETQYF. CDR3 nucleotides: TGCGCCAGCAGCTTCGCGATACAGGGGGTGGAGACCCAGTACTTC.

The chain couples TRBV25-1 to TRBJ2-1; the D gene is possibly TRBD1 (6 bases). The CDR3 consists of 15 residues. V lost 2 bases, J lost 5 bases, and 13 bases lay in between. Germline V gene lookup returns CDR1 MGHDK and CDR2 SYGVNS. CDR3 sequence reads: CASSEGGAGDNEQFF. The DNA of the CDR3 is TGTGCCAGCAGTGAAGGGGGAGCAGGGGACAATGAGCAGTTCTTC.

A word on this clonotype: It may be a read error: a sequence one base away is much more abundant. The J gene is TRBJ2-3, the V gene TRBV7-2; D may match TRBD1 or TRBD2 (5 bases each). CDR3 length equals 13 residues. The V end lost 1 base, the J end lost 5 bases, and 7 bases lay between the germline ends. Per the germline V gene, CDR1 is SGHTA and CDR2 is FQGNSA. The DNA of the CDR3 is TGTGCCAGCAGCTTAGGGGGGTTAGATACGCAGTATTTT. It codes for CASSLGGLDTQYF.

V and J are TRBV11-2 and TRBJ2-7; TRBD2 matches 13 bases. V lost 5 bases to trimming and J lost 5 bases; unmatched junction nucleotides: 9. Germline lookup yields CDR1 SGHAT and CDR2 FQNNGV. This CDR3 comprises 16 residues. The CDR3 loop reads CASSRGGLAGINEQYF. CDR3 nucleotide sequence: TGTGCCAGCAGCCGTGGGGGACTAGCGGGGATAAACGAGCAGTACTTC.

The chain is built from TRBV7-9 and TRBJ1-2; D possibly corresponds to TRBD1 (5 bases). V was pared by 1 base and J by 10 bases, with 13 bases between. Looked up from germline, CDR1 is SEHNR and CDR2 is FQNEAQ (reference sequence). The length of the CDR3 is 13 residues. CDR3 loop: CASSLVGRADYTF. The CDR3 region has the DNA TGTGCCAGCAGCTTAGTCGGCAGGGCTGACTACACCTTC.

This clonotype was recorded many times. This sequence joins TRBV7-9 and TRBJ1-6; perhaps TRBD1 as D (5 bases). CDR1 is SEHNR and CDR2 is FQNEAQ in the germline V gene (reference sequence). V lost 5 bases and J lost 7, with 12 bases in between. The CDR3 runs to 14 residues. The CDR3 nucleotides are TGTGCCAGCAGCCCAGGGCTATTGAATTCACCCCTCCACTTT. This codes for CASSPGLLNSPLHF.

The chain carries TRBV20-1 and TRBJ1-2; TRBD1 is a possible D gene (6 bases). This CDR3 is built from 11 residues. V shed 5 bases and J shed 8 bases, with 12 bases lying between them. Germline V gene lookup returns CDR1 DFQATT and CDR2 SNEGSKA (reference sequence). CDR3 in amino acids: CSALQGGGYTF. In nucleotides, the CDR3 is TGCAGTGCTTTACAGGGCGGGGGCTACACCTTC.

This chain uses TRBV18 with TRBJ1-1; D not certain. V was clipped by 4 bases and J by 1 base, with 13 bases between them. Germline loops: CDR1 KGHSH, CDR2 LQKENI. This CDR3 has 15 residues. CDR3 sequence (DNA): TGTGCCAGCTCACGCGTAGGGAAGGCGAACACTGAAGCTTTCTTT. It translates to CASSRVGKANTEAFF.

This clonotype was detected once. The rearrangement joins TRBV7-9 to TRBJ1-1; D unresolved. The CDR3 length is 13 residues. CDR1 and CDR2 (germline): SEHNR, FQNEAQ (reference sequence). Trimming removed 2 bases at V and 7 bases at J, with 11 bases between. This CDR3 is CASSLLASGEAFF. The CDR3 DNA follows: TGTGCCAGCAGCTTATTGGCATCAGGTGAAGCTTTCTTT. The entire variable domain, with the rest obtained from reference TRBV7-9 and TRBJ1-1, is as follows: DTGVSQNPRHKITKRGQNVTFRCDPISEHNRLYWYRQTLGQGPEFLTYFQNEAQLEKSRLLSDRFSAERPKGSFSTLEIQRTEQGDSAMYLCASSLLASGEAFFGQGTRLTVV.

CDR3 amino acids: CASSFPRPGLTSYGYTF. As DNA, the CDR3 is TGTGCCAGCAGCTTTCCCCGCCCGGGACTAACCTCCTATGGCTACACCTTC. This chain joins TRBV7-9 and TRBJ1-2, with D maybe TRBD1 (5 bases). CDR1 is SEHNR, CDR2 FQNEAQ, per germline (reference sequence). The CDR3 totals 17 residues. Trimming cost V 3 bases and J 4 bases, with 21 bases left between them.

Regarding this clonotype: A much larger clone differs by one base, so this may be a read error. This chain's CDR3 is CASSLKCIQETQYF. CDR3 DNA: TGTGCCAGCAGTTTGAAGTGTATCCAAGAGACCCAGTACTTC. The chain links TRBV7-2 to TRBJ2-5; D not resolved. Trimming left V 6 bases short and J 1 base short, with 12 bases between. Per germline, CDR1 SGHTA and CDR2 FQGNSA. There are 14 residues in the CDR3.

This clonotype was counted ten times or more. The chain carries TRBV7-9 and TRBJ1-6; 12 nucleotides align to TRBD1. The CDR3 totals 14 residues. In germline, CDR1 is SEHNR, CDR2 FQNEAQ (reference sequence). J lost 14 bases, V lost 2 bases, and 4 bases had no gene match. As DNA, the CDR3 is TGTGCCAGCAGCTTAAGGGACAGGGGGCAGTCCCTCCACTTT. Protein: CASSLRDRGQSLHF.

The chain couples TRBV2 to TRBJ2-5, with D tentatively TRBD1 (6 bases). V shed 9 bases and J shed 3 bases, with 14 bases lying between them. Germline V gene lookup returns CDR1 SNHLY and CDR2 FYNNEI. This CDR3 comprises 13 residues. In DNA, the CDR3 is TGTGCCAGTTGGTGGGGGCGAGAAGAGACCCAGTACTTC. Translating it yields CASWWGREETQYF.

CDR3 loop: CASSWAEYEQYF. CDR3 nucleotides: TGTGCCAGCAGCTGGGCAGAGTACGAGCAGTACTTC. This chain joins TRBV5-5 and TRBJ2-7; D is undetermined. This CDR3 spans 12 amino acids. V was pared by 3 bases and J by 4 bases, with 8 bases between. The germline V gene encodes CDR1 SGHKS and CDR2 YYEKEE (reference sequence).

The count of this clonotype is one. The gene calls are TRBV4-1 and TRBJ2-7; D gene ambiguous. Per the germline V gene, CDR1 is MGHRA and CDR2 is YSYEKL. Trimming cost V 3 bases and J 6 bases, with 24 bases left between them. The CDR3 length is 17 residues. The CDR3 loop reads CASSQLDMGFFSSEQYF. The CDR3 bases are TGCGCCAGCAGCCAGCTAGACATGGGGTTTTTTTCTAGCGAGCAGTACTTC.

This chain uses TRBV20-1 with TRBJ2-5, with 7 bases lining up with TRBD1. V was pared by 0 bases and J by 5 bases, with 12 bases of the junction left unmatched. Germline V gene sequence: CDR1 DFQATT, CDR2 SNEGSKA (reference sequence). The CDR3 is 16 amino acids. The CDR3 DNA reads as TGCAGTGCTAGAGATCTCCAGAAGACAGGGATCGAGACCCAGTACTTC. Protein sequence: CSARDLQKTGIETQYF.

This clonotype was detected many times. V and J are TRBV7-2 and TRBJ2-1; 8 bases are shared with TRBD1. The CDR3 has 14 residues. J lost 6 bases, V lost 8 bases, and 9 bases had no gene match. Germline-derived CDR1 and CDR2 are SGHTA and FQGNSA. CDR3 sequence: CASGPGQASNEQFF. The DNA of the CDR3 is TGTGCCAGCGGCCCGGGACAGGCCTCCAATGAGCAGTTCTTC.